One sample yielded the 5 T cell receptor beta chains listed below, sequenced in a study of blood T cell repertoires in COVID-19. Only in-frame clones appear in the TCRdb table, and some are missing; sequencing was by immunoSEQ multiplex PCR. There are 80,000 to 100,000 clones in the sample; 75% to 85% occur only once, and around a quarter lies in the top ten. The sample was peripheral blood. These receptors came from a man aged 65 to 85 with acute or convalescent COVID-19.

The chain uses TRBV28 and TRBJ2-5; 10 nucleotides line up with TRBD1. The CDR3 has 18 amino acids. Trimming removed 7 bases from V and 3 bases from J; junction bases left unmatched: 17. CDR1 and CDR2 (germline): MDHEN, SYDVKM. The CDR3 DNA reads TGTGCCAGCATCCCTTCCTTCGGGACAGGGGCGAATAAAGAGACCCAGTACTTC. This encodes CASIPSFGTGANKETQYF.

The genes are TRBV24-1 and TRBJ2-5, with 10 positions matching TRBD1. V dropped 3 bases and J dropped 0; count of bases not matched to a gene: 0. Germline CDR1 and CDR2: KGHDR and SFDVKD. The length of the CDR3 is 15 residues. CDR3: CATSDGTGDQETQYF. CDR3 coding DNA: TGTGCCACCAGTGATGGGACAGGGGACCAAGAGACCCAGTACTTC.

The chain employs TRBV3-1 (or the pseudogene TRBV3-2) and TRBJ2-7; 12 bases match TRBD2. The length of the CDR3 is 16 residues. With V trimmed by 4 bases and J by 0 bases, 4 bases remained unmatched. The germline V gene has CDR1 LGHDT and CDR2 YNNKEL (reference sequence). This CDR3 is CASSPPSGRASYEQYF. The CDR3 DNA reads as TGTGCCAGCAGCCCCCCTAGCGGGAGGGCCTCCTACGAGCAGTACTTC.

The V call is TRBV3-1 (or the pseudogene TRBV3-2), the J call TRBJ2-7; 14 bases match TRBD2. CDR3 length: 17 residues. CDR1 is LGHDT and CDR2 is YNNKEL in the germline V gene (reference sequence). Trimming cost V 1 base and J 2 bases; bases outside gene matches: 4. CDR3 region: CASSQGGTSGSPYEQYF. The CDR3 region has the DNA TGTGCCAGCAGCCAAGGAGGGACTAGCGGGAGTCCCTACGAGCAGTACTTC.

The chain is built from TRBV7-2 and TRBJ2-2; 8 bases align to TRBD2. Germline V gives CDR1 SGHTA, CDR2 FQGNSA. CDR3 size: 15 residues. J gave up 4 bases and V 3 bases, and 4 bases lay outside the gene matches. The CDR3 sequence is CASSFSGGLTGELFF. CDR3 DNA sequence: TGTGCCAGCAGCTTTTCGGGAGGGCTCACCGGGGAGCTGTTTTTT.